This T cell receptor beta chain was obtained from a study of quantifying T cell responses using KT2 cells. For the study at large: RNA was reverse transcribed with TCR alpha and beta constant-region primers.

An oligo carrying a UMI was ligated to the cDNA 3' end. An equimolar mix of RC1.1 and RC1.2 primed the beta chain across TRBC1 and TRBC2. TCRdb recomputed calls from the UMI-ligation and nested PCR reads with MiXCR, one row per CDR3 protein. The table records over 35,000 distinct CDR3 sequences, 15% to 20% of them present only once. CDR1 is MNHEY, CDR2 SMNVEV, per germline (reference sequence). Trimming removed 2 bases from V and 2 bases from J, with 18 bases in between. The CDR3 is 17 amino acids. This clonotype was detected a few times. J is TRBJ2-5 and V is TRBV27; the D gene could be TRBD1 or TRBD2 (5 bases each). The sequence was obtained from a human donor. Sequencing was carried out using PBMCs spiked with cells of the T cell clone KT2. The CDR3 spells CASSLVGQGVRQETQYF. The CDR3 region has the DNA TGTGCCAGCAGTTTAGTGGGGCAGGGAGTGAGGCAAGAGACCCAGTACTTC.